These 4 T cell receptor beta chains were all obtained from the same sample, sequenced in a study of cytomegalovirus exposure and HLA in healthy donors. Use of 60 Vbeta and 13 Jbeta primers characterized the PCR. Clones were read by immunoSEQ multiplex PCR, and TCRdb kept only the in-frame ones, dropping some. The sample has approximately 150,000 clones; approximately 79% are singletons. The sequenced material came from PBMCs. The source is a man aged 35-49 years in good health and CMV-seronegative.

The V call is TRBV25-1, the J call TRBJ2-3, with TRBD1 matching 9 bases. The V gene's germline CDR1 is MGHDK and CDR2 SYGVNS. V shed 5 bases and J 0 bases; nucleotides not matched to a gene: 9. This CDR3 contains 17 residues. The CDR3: CASSRDRVKSSTDTQYF. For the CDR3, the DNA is TGTGCCAGCAGTCGGGACAGGGTGAAGTCTAGCACAGATACGCAGTATTTT.

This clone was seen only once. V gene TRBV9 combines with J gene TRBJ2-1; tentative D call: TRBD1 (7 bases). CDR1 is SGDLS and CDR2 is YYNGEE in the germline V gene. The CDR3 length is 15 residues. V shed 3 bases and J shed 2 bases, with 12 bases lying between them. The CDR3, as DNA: TGTGCCAGCAGCGCCGGGGGACAGACCTACAATGAGCAGTTCTTC. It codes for CASSAGGQTYNEQFF.

CDR3 residues: CARPRSGAKNIQYF. The CDR3 bases are TGTGCCAGACCACGCTCAGGAGCCAAAAACATTCAGTACTTC. J is TRBJ2-4 and V is TRBV6-4; D is ambiguous. The CDR3 is 14 amino acids. Germline lookup yields CDR1 MRHNA and CDR2 SNTAGT. Deletions cut 9 bases from V and 0 bases from J, with 12 bases between.

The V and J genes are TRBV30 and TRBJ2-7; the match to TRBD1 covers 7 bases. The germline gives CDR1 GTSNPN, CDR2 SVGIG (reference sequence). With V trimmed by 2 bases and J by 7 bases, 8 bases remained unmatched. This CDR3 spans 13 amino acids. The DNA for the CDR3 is TGTGCCTGGAGTTATTGGGACAGCTGGGAGCAGTACTTC. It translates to CAWSYWDSWEQYF.